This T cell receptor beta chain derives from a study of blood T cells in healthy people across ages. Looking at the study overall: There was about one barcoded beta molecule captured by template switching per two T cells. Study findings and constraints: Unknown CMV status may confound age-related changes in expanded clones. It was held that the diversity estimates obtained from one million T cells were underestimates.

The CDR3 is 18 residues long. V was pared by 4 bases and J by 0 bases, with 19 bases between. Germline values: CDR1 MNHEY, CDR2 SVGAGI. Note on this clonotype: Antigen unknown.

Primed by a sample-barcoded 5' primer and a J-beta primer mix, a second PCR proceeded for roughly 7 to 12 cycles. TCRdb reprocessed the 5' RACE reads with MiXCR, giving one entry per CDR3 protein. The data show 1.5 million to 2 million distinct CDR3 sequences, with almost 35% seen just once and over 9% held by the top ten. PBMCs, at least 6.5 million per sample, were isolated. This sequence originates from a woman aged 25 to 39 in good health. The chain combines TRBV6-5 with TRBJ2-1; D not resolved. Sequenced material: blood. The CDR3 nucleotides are TGTGCCAGCAGTTCCCTCGGGCTTCCCGAGAGCTCCTACAATGAGCAGTTCTTC. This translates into CASSSLGLPESSYNEQFF.